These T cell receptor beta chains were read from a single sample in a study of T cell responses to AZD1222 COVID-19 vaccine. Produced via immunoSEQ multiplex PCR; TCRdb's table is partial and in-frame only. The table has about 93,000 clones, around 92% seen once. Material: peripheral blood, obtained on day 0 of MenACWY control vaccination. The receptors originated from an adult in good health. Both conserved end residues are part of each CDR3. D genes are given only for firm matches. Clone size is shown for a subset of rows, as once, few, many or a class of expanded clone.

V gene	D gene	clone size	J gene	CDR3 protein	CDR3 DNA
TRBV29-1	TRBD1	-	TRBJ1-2	CSAPGGDSGLHGYTF	TGCAGCGCACCAGGGGGCGATTCAGGGCTTCATGGCTACACCTTC
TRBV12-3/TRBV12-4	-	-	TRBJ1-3	CASKNLGNTIYF	TGTGCCAGCAAAAACCTTGGAAACACCATATATTTT
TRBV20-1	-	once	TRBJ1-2	CSASLLSGYTF	TGCAGTGCTAGCTTGCTCAGTGGCTACACCTTC
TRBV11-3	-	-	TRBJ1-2	CASSLGGAGVPYDYGYTF	TGTGCCAGCAGCTTAGGGGGAGCCGGGGTACCCTATGACTATGGCTACACCTTC
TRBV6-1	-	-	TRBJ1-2	CASSEFPQYGYTF	TGTGCCAGCAGTGAATTCCCCCAATATGGCTACACCTTC
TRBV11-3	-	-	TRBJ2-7	CASSTASSEQYF	TGTGCCAGCAGCACAGCCAGCTCCGAGCAGTACTTC
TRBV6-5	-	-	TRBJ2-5	CASSYRGKFGETQYF	TGTGCCAGCAGTTACAGGGGGAAATTTGGGGAGACCCAGTACTTC
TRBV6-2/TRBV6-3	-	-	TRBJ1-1	CASSSLPQGRGNTEAFF	TGTGCCAGCAGCTCACTCCCCCAGGGACGGGGGAACACTGAAGCTTTCTTT
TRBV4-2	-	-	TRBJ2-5	CASSREDWTAPETQYF	TGTGCCAGCAGCCGAGAAGATTGGACAGCCCCGGAGACCCAGTACTTC
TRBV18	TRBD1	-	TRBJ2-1	CASSPPRGTGENEQFF	TGTGCCAGCTCACCTCCCCGTGGGACAGGGGAAAATGAGCAGTTCTTC
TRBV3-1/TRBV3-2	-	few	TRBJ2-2	CASSASGQTTGELFF	TGTGCCAGCAGCGCGTCGGGGCAAACCACCGGGGAGCTGTTTTTT
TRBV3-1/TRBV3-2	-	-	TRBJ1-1	CASSYLLGNTEAFF	TGTGCCAGCAGCTACCTCTTGGGGAACACTGAAGCTTTCTTT
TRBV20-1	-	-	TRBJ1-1	CSASHREAEAFF	TGCAGTGCTAGTCACAGGGAAGCTGAAGCTTTCTTT
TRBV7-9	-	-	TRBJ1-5	CASSFQVNQPQHF	TGTGCCAGCAGCTTCCAGGTCAATCAGCCCCAGCATTTT
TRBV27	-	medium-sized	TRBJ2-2	CASRTSSSGELFF	TGTGCCAGCAGGACTAGTAGCTCCGGGGAGCTGTTTTTT
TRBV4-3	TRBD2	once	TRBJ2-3	CASSLSGLDTQYF	TGCGCCAGCAGCCTTAGCGGGTTAGATACGCAGTATTTT
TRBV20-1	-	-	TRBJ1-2	CSALGVFGYTF	TGCAGTGCTCTCGGGGTCTTTGGCTACACCTTC
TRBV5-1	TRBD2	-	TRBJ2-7	CASSPPGGGAYEQYF	TGCGCCAGCAGCCCTCCGGGCGGGGGGGCCTACGAGCAGTACTTC
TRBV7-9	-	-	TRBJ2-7	CASSLLMGDKRTGSYEQYF	TGTGCCAGCAGCTTATTGATGGGAGACAAGAGGACGGGGAGCTACGAGCAGTACTTC
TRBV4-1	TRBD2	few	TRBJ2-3	CASSPTQLAGDTDTQYF	TGCGCCAGCAGCCCCACCCAACTAGCGGGGGACACAGATACGCAGTATTTT
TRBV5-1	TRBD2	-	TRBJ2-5	CASTLAGGSQETQYF	TGCGCCAGCACACTAGCGGGGGGGAGTCAAGAGACCCAGTACTTC
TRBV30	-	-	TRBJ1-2	CAWSGRAYGYTF	TGTGCCTGGAGTGGCAGAGCCTATGGCTACACCTTC
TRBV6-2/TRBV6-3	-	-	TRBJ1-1	CASSYSDHDTEAFF	TGTGCCAGCAGTTACTCTGACCACGACACTGAAGCTTTCTTT
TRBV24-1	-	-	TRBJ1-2	CATSDLAGSGYTF	TGTGCCACCAGTGATTTGGCGGGCTCTGGCTACACCTTC
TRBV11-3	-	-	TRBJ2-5	CASSFQFQETQYF	TGTGCCAGCAGCTTTCAGTTCCAAGAGACCCAGTACTTC
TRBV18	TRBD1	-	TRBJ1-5	CASSPTGTDSNQPQHF	TGTGCCAGCTCACCGACCGGGACAGATAGCAATCAGCCCCAGCATTTT
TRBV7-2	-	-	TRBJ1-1	CASSSPEGRDTEAFF	TGTGCCAGCAGCTCCCCCGAGGGGAGGGACACTGAAGCTTTCTTT
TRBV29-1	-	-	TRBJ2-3	CSVGPQASTDTQYF	TGCAGCGTTGGTCCCCAGGCTAGCACAGATACGCAGTATTTT
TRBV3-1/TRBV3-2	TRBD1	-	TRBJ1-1	CASSPGQLNTEAFF	TGTGCCAGCAGCCCGGGACAGTTGAACACTGAAGCTTTCTTT
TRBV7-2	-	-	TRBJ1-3	CASRSEASSGNTIYF	TGTGCCAGCAGGTCGGAGGCAAGCTCTGGAAACACCATATATTTT
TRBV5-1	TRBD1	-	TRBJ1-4	CASSPLDRGTNEKLFF	TGCGCCAGCAGCCCACTTGACAGGGGCACTAATGAAAAACTGTTTTTT
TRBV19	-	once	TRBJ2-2	CASSKGWSWNTGELFF	TGTGCCAGTAGTAAGGGTTGGAGTTGGAACACCGGGGAGCTGTTTTTT
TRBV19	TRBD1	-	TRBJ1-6	CASSPGQGNSPLHF	TGTGCCAGTAGCCCGGGACAGGGTAATTCACCCCTCCACTTT
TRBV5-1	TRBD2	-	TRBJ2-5	CASSWERGQETQYF	TGCGCCAGCAGCTGGGAGCGGGGACAAGAGACCCAGTACTTC
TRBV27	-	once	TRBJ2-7	CASSLLPGPNEGEQYF	TGTGCCAGCAGTTTATTACCCGGGCCCAACGAGGGGGAGCAGTACTTC
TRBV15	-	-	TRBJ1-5	CATSENHSNQPQHF	TGTGCCACCAGCGAAAACCATAGCAATCAGCCCCAGCATTTT
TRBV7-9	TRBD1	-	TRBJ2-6	CASSLEIFQGAHGANVLTF	TGTGCCAGCAGCTTAGAAATTTTCCAGGGGGCGCATGGGGCCAACGTCCTGACTTTC
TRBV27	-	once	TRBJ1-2	CASSPRLMNYGYTF	TGTGCCAGCAGTCCCAGACTGATGAACTATGGCTACACCTTC
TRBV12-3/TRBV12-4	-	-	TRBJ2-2	CASSLPGELFF	TGTGCCAGCAGTTTACCCGGGGAGCTGTTTTTT
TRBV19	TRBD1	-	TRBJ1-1	CASIRAGGTEAFF	TGTGCCAGTATCAGGGCAGGGGGCACTGAAGCTTTCTTT
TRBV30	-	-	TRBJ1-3	CAWAGGDSGNTIYF	TGTGCCTGGGCCGGCGGGGACTCTGGAAACACCATATATTTT